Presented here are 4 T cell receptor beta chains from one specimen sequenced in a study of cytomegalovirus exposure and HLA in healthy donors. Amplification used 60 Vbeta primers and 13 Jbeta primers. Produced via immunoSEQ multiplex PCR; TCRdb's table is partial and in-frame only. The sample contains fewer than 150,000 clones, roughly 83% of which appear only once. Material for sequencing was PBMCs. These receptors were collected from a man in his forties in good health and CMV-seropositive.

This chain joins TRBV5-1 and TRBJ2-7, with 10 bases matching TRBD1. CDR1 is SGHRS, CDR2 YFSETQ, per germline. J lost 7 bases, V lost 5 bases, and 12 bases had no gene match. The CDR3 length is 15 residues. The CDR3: CASSSPGQGFGEQYF. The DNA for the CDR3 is TGCGCCAGCAGTTCACCGGGACAGGGGTTTGGGGAGCAGTACTTC.

For the CDR3, the DNA is TGTGCCAGTCTAGCGGGATATGCGAACACCGGGGAGCTGTTTTTT. It codes for CASLAGYANTGELFF. The genes are TRBV7-8 and TRBJ2-2; 9 bases are a match to TRBD2. V lost 9 bases to trimming and J lost 0 bases; unmatched junction nucleotides: 5. Germline-derived CDR1 and CDR2 are SGHVS and FQNEAQ. The CDR3 contains 15 residues. The whole variable domain, remainder taken from reference TRBV7-8 and TRBJ2-2, is GAGVSQSPRYKVAKRGQDVALRCDPISGHVSLFWYQQALGQGPEFLTYFQNEAQLDKSGLPSDRFFAERPEGSVSTLKIQRTQQEDSAVYLCASLAGYANTGELFFGEGSRLTVL.

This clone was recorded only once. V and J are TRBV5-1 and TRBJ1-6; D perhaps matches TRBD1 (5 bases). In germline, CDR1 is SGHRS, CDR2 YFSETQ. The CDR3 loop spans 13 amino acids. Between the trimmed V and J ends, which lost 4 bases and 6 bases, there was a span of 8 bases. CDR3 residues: CASSPDSNSPLHF. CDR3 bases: TGCGCCAGCAGCCCCGACAGTAATTCACCCCTCCACTTT. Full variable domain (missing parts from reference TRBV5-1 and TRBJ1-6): KAGVTQTPRYLIKTRGQQVTLSCSPISGHRSVSWYQQTPGQGLQFLFEYFSETQRNKGNFPGRFSGRQFSNSRSEMNVSTLELGDSALYLCASSPDSNSPLHFGNGTRLTVT.

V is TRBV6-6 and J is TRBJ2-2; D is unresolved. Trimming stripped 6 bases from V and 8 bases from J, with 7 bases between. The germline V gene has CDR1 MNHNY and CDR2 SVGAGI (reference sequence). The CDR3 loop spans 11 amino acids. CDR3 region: CASSFRGELFF. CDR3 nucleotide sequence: TGTGCCAGCAGCTTCAGGGGGGAGCTGTTTTTT.